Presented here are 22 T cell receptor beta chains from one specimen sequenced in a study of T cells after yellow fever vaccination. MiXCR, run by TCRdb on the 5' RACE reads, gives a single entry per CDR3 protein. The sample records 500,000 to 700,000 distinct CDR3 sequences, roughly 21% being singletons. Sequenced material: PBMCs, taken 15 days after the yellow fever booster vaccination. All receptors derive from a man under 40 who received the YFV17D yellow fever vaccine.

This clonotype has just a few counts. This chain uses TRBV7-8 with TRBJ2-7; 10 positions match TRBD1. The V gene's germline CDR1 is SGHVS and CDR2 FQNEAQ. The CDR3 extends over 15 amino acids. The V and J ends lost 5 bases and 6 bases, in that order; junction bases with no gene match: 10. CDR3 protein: CASSQQPGQGTEQYF. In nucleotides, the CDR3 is TGTGCCAGCAGCCAGCAACCGGGACAGGGGACCGAGCAGTACTTC.

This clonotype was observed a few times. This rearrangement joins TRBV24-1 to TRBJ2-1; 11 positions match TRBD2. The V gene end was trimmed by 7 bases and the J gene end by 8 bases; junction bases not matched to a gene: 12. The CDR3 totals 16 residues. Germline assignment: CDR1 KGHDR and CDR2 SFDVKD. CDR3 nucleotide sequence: TGTGCCACCAGCCCCGGTAGGGTAGCGGGAGGGGATGAGCAGTTCTTC. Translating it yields CATSPGRVAGGDEQFF.

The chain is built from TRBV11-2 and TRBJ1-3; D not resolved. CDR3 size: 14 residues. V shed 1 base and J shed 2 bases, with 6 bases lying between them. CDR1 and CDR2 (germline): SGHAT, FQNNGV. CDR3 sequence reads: CASSLVGPGNTIYF. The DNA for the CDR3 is TGTGCCAGCAGCTTAGTAGGGCCTGGAAACACCATATATTTT.

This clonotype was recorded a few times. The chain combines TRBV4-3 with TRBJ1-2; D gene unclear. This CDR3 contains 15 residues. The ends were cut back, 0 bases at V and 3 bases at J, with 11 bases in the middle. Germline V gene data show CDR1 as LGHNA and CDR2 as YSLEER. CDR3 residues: CASSQESSQHYGYTF. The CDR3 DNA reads TGCGCCAGCAGCCAAGAAAGTTCACAGCACTATGGCTACACCTTC.

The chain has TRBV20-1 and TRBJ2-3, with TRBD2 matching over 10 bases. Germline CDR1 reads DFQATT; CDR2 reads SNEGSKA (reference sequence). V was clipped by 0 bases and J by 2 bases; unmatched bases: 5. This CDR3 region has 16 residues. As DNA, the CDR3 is TGCAGTGCTAGAGATCGACTAGCGGGCCCCACAGATACGCAGTATTTT. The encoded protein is CSARDRLAGPTDTQYF.

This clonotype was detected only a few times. The CDR3 sequence is CSASRPRGAKNIQYF. The CDR3, as DNA: TGCAGTGCTTCCCGGCCAAGGGGGGCCAAAAACATTCAGTACTTC. The J gene is TRBJ2-4, the V gene TRBV20-1; a possible D gene is TRBD1 (6 bases). The CDR3 spans 15 residues. Trimming stripped 5 bases from V and 1 base from J, with 15 bases between. CDR1 is DFQATT, CDR2 SNEGSKA, per germline (reference sequence).

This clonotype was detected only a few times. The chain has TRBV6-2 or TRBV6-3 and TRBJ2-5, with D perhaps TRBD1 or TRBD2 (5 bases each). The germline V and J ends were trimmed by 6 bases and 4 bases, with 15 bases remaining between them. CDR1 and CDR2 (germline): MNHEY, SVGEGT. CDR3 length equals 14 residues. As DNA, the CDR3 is TGTGCCAGCAGCACGGGACGTTTTACAGAGACCCAGTACTTC. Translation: CASSTGRFTETQYF.

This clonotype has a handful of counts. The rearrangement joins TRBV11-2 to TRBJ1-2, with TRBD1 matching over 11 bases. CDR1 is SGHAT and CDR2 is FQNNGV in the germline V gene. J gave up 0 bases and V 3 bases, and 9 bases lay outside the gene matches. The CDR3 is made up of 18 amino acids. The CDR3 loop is CASSLDRGRSMANYGYTF. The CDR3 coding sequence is TGTGCCAGCAGCTTGGACAGGGGGCGGTCGATGGCTAACTATGGCTACACCTTC.

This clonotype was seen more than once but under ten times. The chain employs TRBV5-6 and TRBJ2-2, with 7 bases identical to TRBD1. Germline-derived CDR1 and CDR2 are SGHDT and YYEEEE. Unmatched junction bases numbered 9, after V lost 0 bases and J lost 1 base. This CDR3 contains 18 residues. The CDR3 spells CASSLEGRDSRNTGELFF. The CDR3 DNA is TGTGCCAGCAGCTTGGAGGGCAGGGACAGCAGGAACACCGGGGAGCTGTTTTTT.

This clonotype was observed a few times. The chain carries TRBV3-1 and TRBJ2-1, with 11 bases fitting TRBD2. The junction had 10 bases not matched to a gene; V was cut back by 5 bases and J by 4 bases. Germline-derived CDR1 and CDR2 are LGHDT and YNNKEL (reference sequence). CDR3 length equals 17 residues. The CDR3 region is CASSTLAGGSSYNEQFF. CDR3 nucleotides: TGTGCCAGCAGCACTCTAGCGGGAGGTTCCTCTTACAATGAGCAGTTCTTC.

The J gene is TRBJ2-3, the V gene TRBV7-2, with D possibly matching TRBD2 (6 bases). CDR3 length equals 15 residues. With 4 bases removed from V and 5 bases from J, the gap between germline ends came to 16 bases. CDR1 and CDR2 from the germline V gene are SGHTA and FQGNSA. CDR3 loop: CASSSTGRGRDTQYF. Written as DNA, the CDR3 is TGTGCCAGCAGCTCTACGGGCCGGGGGAGAGATACGCAGTATTTT.

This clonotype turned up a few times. Here the CDR3 reads CSVFFGGRGSGAWADTQYF. In DNA form, the CDR3 reads TGCAGTGTTTTTTTCGGGGGACGGGGATCCGGGGCTTGGGCAGATACGCAGTATTTT. The V and J genes are TRBV20-1 and TRBJ2-3; D is perhaps TRBD2 (6 bases). The V gene lost 7 bases and the J gene lost 4 bases, with 33 bases spanning the gap. The germline V gene has CDR1 DFQATT and CDR2 SNEGSKA (reference sequence). The CDR3 covers 19 residues.

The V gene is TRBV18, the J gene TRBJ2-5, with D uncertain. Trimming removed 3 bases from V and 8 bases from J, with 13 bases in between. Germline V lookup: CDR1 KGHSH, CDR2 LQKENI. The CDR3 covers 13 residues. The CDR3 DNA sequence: TGTGCCAGCTCACCTGGAAGCCCCGCCACCCAGTACTTC. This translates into CASSPGSPATQYF.

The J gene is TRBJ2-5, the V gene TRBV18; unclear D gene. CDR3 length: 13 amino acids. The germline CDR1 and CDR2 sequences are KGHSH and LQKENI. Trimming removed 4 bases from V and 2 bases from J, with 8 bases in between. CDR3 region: CASSRLSQETQYF. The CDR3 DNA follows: TGTGCCAGCTCACGACTGTCTCAAGAGACCCAGTACTTC.

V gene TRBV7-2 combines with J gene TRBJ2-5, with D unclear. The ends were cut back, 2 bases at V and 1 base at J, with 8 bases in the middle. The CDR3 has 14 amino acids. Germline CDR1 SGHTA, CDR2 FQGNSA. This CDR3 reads CASSLNSAQETQYF. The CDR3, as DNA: TGTGCCAGCAGCTTAAACAGCGCCCAAGAGACCCAGTACTTC.

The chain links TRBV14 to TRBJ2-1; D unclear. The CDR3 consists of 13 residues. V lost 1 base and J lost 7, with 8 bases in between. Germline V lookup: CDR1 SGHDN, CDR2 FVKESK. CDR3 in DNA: TGTGCCAGCAGCCAAGCCCCCCCTAATGAGCAGTTCTTC. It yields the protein CASSQAPPNEQFF.

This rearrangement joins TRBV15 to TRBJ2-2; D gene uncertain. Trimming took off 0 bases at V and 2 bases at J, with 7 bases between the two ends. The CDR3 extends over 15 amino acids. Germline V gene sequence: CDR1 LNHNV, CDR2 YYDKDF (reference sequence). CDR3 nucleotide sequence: TGTGCCACCAGCAGAGATCGGACCAACACCGGGGAGCTGTTTTTT. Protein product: CATSRDRTNTGELFF.

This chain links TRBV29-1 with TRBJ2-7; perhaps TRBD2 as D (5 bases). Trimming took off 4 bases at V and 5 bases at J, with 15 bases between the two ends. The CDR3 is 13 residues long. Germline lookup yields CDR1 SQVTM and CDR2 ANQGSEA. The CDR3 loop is CSVVEGSLNEQYF. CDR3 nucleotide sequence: TGCAGCGTTGTCGAAGGGAGTCTAAACGAGCAGTACTTC.

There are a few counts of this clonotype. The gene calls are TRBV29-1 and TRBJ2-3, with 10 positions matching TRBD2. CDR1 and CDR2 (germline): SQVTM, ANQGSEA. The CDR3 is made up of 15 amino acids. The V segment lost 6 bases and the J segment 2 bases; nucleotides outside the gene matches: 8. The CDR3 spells CSVQLAGDITDTQYF. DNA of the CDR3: TGCAGCGTCCAGCTAGCGGGAGATATCACAGATACGCAGTATTTT.

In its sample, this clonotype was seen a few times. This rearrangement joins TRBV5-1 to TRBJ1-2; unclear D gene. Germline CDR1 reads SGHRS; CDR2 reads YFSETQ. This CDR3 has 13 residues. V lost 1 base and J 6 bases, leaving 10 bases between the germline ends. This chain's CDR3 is CASSLLRQHGYTF. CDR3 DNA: TGCGCCAGCAGCTTGTTGCGGCAACATGGCTACACCTTC. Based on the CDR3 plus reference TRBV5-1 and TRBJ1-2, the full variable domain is KAGVTQTPRYLIKTRGQQVTLSCSPISGHRSVSWYQQTPGQGLQFLFEYFSETQRNKGNFPGRFSGRQFSNSRSEMNVSTLELGDSALYLCASSLLRQHGYTFGSGTRLTVV.

The CDR3 DNA reads as TGTGCCAGCAGCTGGGTAGCGCGAACGAACACCGGGGAGCTGTTTTTT. Translated: CASSWVARTNTGELFF. The chain is built from TRBV9 and TRBJ2-2, with D perhaps TRBD2 (5 bases). V was clipped by 4 bases and J by 0 bases, with 13 bases between them. CDR1 SGDLS and CDR2 YYNGEE come from the germline V gene. The CDR3 has 16 amino acids.

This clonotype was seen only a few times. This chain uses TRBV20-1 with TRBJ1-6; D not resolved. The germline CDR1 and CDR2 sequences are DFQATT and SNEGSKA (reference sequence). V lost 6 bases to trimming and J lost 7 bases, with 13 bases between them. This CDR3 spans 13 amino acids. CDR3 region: CSAVGAVNSPLHF. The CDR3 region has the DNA TGCAGTGCAGTGGGTGCAGTGAATTCACCCCTCCACTTT.